This T cell receptor beta chain was identified during a study of Tregs in tolerant kidney transplant recipients. The study's findings and limits: Donor-specific Treg expansion exceeded global Treg expansion in tolerant patients, suggesting antigen drive.

On this clone itself: The antigen remains unidentified.

Assay used: immunoSEQ multiplex PCR; TCRdb lists only in-frame clones, some missing. The table records approximately 67,000 clones, about nine tenths of them present only once. Unstimulated Tregs (CD4+CD25+CD127-) and CD4+CD25- non-Tregs were sorted from PBMCs. This sequence was found in a human donor who received a combined kidney and bone marrow transplant. This specimen consisted of CD8+ T cells from blood, obtained before the transplant.

CDR3 bases: TGCGCCAGCAGTCATTCTAGCACAGGGTGTCCCGGGGCCAACGTCCTGACTTTC. The encoded protein is CASSHSSTGCPGANVLTF. The chain links TRBV23-1 to TRBJ2-6, with D possibly being TRBD1 (6 bases). TRBV23-1 is filed as an ORF, its function uncertain. The V and J ends lost 3 bases and 4 bases respectively, with 19 bases between them. The CDR3 sequence is 18 residues long.